The 23 T cell receptor beta chains listed next were all sequenced from one sample in a study of cytomegalovirus exposure and HLA in healthy donors. The PCR had 60 Vbeta and 13 Jbeta primers. Assay: immunoSEQ multiplex PCR; the TCRdb copy retains only in-frame clones and omits some. The sample lists approximately 160,000 clones; 70% to 80% were seen once. Sequenced sample: PBMCs. The receptors were sampled from a woman aged 25 to 39 in good health and CMV-seropositive.

This clone turned up a few times. This sequence joins TRBV6-5 and TRBJ2-6; D perhaps matches TRBD2 (5 bases). The CDR3 runs 15 residues. Trimming left V 5 bases short and J 1 base short, with 9 bases between. Germline CDR1 reads MNHEY; CDR2 reads SVGAGI. CDR3 residues: CASSPPGSGANVLTF. The CDR3 nucleotides read TGTGCCAGCAGTCCCCCGGGGTCTGGGGCCAACGTCCTGACTTTC.

This clone was seen once. The chain links TRBV9 to TRBJ1-5; D gene ambiguous. CDR1 and CDR2 (germline): SGDLS, YYNGEE. The V gene lost 2 bases and the J gene lost 5 bases, with 11 bases spanning the gap. The CDR3 totals 14 residues. Here the CDR3 reads CASSVGVGDQPQHF. The DNA for the CDR3 is TGTGCCAGCAGCGTCGGGGTTGGCGATCAGCCCCAGCATTTT.

The chain recombines TRBV15 with TRBJ2-7; weak D call: TRBD1 (5 bases). From germline, CDR1 is LNHNV and CDR2 YYDKDF (reference sequence). V was clipped by 1 base and J by 6 bases, with 7 bases between them. CDR3 size: 12 residues. As DNA, the CDR3 is TGTGCCACCAGCAGAGGGGGCAGCGAGCAGTACTTC. The encoded protein is CATSRGGSEQYF.

The CDR3 DNA sequence: TGTGCCAGCAGCTTGGTTGGTTTGGGCCAGGAGACCCAGTACTTC. Encoded protein: CASSLVGLGQETQYF. The chain links TRBV5-6 to TRBJ2-5; unclear D gene. The CDR3 extends over 15 amino acids. The V end lost 0 bases, the J end lost 5 bases, and 14 bases lay between the germline ends. Per germline, CDR1 SGHDT and CDR2 YYEEEE.

The chain joins TRBV30 to TRBJ1-5, with TRBD1 matching 8 bases. Looked up from germline, CDR1 is GTSNPN and CDR2 is SVGIG (reference sequence). V was clipped by 3 bases and J by 7 bases; unmatched bases: 8. The CDR3 spans 14 residues. CDR3 nucleotides: TGTGCCTGGAGCCCCGGACAGGGCGGCCAGCCCCAGCATTTT. It is translated as CAWSPGQGGQPQHF.

The chain joins TRBV27 to TRBJ2-7; 16 positions match TRBD2. CDR1 is MNHEY and CDR2 is SMNVEV in the germline V gene (reference sequence). J was trimmed by 6 bases and V by 4 bases; bases with no gene match: 3. CDR3 size: 15 residues. The CDR3, as DNA: TGTGCCAGCAGTTCCGGGACTAGCGGGAGGGGCGAGCAGTACTTC. It encodes CASSSGTSGRGEQYF.

This clone has more than one count but fewer than ten. The chain recombines TRBV6-5 with TRBJ2-7; 8 positions agree with TRBD2. This CDR3 is built from 12 residues. In germline, CDR1 is MNHEY, CDR2 SVGAGI. V shed 6 bases, J shed 6 bases, and the junction held 4 bases outside the gene matches. This chain's CDR3 is CASSQTSGEQYF. In nucleotides, the CDR3 is TGTGCCAGCAGCCAAACTAGCGGCGAGCAGTACTTC.

This rearrangement joins TRBV5-4 to TRBJ2-6, with 12 bases identical to TRBD2. Losses at the gene ends were 5 bases for V and 4 bases for J; bases not matched to a gene: 10. CDR3 length: 18 amino acids. CDR1 is SGHNT and CDR2 is YYREEE in the germline V gene (reference sequence). CDR3 bases: TGTGCCAGCAGGGCGACTAGCGGGAGTCTCTCCGGGGCCAACGTCCTGACTTTC. Translation: CASRATSGSLSGANVLTF.

The genes are TRBV14 and TRBJ2-3; TRBD2 aligns across 7 bases. V shed 3 bases, J shed 3 bases, and the junction held 6 bases outside the gene matches. The germline gives CDR1 SGHDN, CDR2 FVKESK. This CDR3 contains 15 residues. CDR3 DNA sequence: TGTGCCAGCAGCCAGCGCGGGAGTTCGACAGATACGCAGTATTTT. Amino acid sequence: CASSQRGSSTDTQYF.

V is TRBV9 and J is TRBJ2-3, with D perhaps TRBD2 (6 bases). This CDR3 spans 15 amino acids. The V end was cut by 0 bases, the J end by 3 bases, with 11 bases between. Germline loops: CDR1 SGDLS, CDR2 YYNGEE. CDR3 DNA sequence: TGTGCCAGCAGCGTAGAGCTAGCGAGGACAGATACGCAGTATTTT. Translated: CASSVELARTDTQYF.

This clone was picked up many times. The gene calls are TRBV5-1 and TRBJ2-7; 9 bases line up with TRBD2. There are 15 residues in the CDR3. Germline V CDR1 and CDR2: SGHRS, YFSETQ. The ends lost 3 bases at V and 3 bases at J; junction bases unmatched: 7. Here the CDR3 reads CASSWTAGGVYEQYF. CDR3 coding DNA: TGCGCCAGCAGCTGGACAGCGGGAGGAGTCTACGAGCAGTACTTC.

The V call is TRBV9, the J call TRBJ2-7; D perhaps matches TRBD2 (5 bases). Deletions cut 0 bases from V and 5 bases from J, with 12 bases between. The CDR3 runs to 14 residues. Germline-derived CDR1 and CDR2 are SGDLS and YYNGEE. This CDR3 is CASSVAGNAHEQYF. In DNA form, the CDR3 reads TGTGCCAGCAGCGTAGCGGGAAACGCCCACGAGCAGTACTTC.

This clone was counted between two and nine times. The V gene is TRBV4-1, the J gene TRBJ1-5; 10 nucleotides line up with TRBD1. CDR3 length: 15 amino acids. Trimming took 4 bases from V and 5 from J; bases not matched to a gene: 5. Germline assignment: CDR1 MGHRA and CDR2 YSYEKL. The CDR3 loop reads CASSLGTGDYQPQHF. DNA of the CDR3: TGCGCCAGCAGCCTGGGGACAGGGGATTATCAGCCCCAGCATTTT.

V is TRBV27 and J is TRBJ1-4; weak D call: TRBD1 (6 bases). V lost 3 bases and J lost 8, with 25 bases in between. Per the germline V gene, CDR1 is MNHEY and CDR2 is SMNVEV (reference sequence). The CDR3 runs 18 residues. The CDR3 loop reads CASSLGAGTVSVGEKLFF. CDR3 nucleotides: TGTGCCAGCAGTTTGGGGGCGGGCACCGTCTCAGTTGGGGAAAAACTGTTTTTT.

The chain links TRBV5-1 to TRBJ1-1, with 8 bases identical to TRBD1. The ends lost 0 bases at V and 0 bases at J; junction bases unmatched: 4. This CDR3 region has 16 residues. The V gene's germline CDR1 is SGHRS and CDR2 YFSETQ. CDR3 sequence: CASSLVRGRLNTEAFF. CDR3 sequence (DNA): TGCGCCAGCAGCTTGGTCAGGGGGCGATTGAACACTGAAGCTTTCTTT.

The chain is built from TRBV5-1 and TRBJ1-2; D perhaps matches TRBD1 (5 bases). CDR1 is SGHRS, CDR2 YFSETQ, per germline. Between the trimmed V and J ends, which lost 5 bases and 1 base, there was a span of 6 bases. The CDR3 consists of 12 residues. The CDR3 loop reads CASRGDNYGYTF. In DNA, the CDR3 is TGCGCCAGCAGAGGGGATAACTATGGCTACACCTTC.

This chain links TRBV11-2 with TRBJ2-7, with 7 nucleotides matching TRBD2. V shed 5 bases and J 3 bases; nucleotides not matched to a gene: 19. Germline V lookup: CDR1 SGHAT, CDR2 FQNNGV. The CDR3 totals 18 residues. The CDR3: CASSPGTTDSLVVYEQYF. CDR3 sequence (DNA): TGTGCCAGCAGCCCAGGGACTACAGACTCATTGGTTGTCTACGAGCAGTACTTC.

The chain joins TRBV28 to TRBJ2-1, with TRBD1 matching over 7 bases. In germline, CDR1 is MDHEN, CDR2 SYDVKM. The CDR3 covers 16 residues. J was trimmed by 4 bases and V by 1 base; bases with no gene match: 7. CDR3 sequence reads: CASSLFFGTAYNEQFF. The CDR3 nucleotides are TGTGCCAGCAGTTTATTTTTCGGGACAGCATACAATGAGCAGTTCTTC. The variable domain in full, completed from reference TRBV28 and TRBJ2-1, reads DVKVTQSSRYLVKRTGEKVFLECVQDMDHENMFWYRQDPGLGLRLIYFSYDVKMKEKGDIPEGYSVSREKKERFSLILESASTNQTSMYLCASSLFFGTAYNEQFFGPGTRLTVL.

The chain carries TRBV5-5 and TRBJ1-3; no firm D call. The V and J ends lost 1 base and 0 bases respectively, with 11 bases between them. Germline-derived CDR1 and CDR2 are SGHKS and YYEKEE (reference sequence). CDR3 length: 16 amino acids. CDR3 nucleotides: TGTGCCAGCAGCTTGTATAGCGAGAGCTCTGGAAACACCATATATTTT. This encodes CASSLYSESSGNTIYF.

The rearrangement links TRBV4-1 to TRBJ2-3, with 15 bases aligning to TRBD2. Germline V gene data show CDR1 as MGHRA and CDR2 as YSYEKL. The V and J ends lost 1 base and 1 base, in that order; junction bases with no gene match: 3. This CDR3 is built from 18 residues. CDR3 bases: TGCGCCAGCAGCCAAGGAGGACTAGCGGGAGGGGGCACAGATACGCAGTATTTT. Its protein is CASSQGGLAGGGTDTQYF.

This clone turned up a few times. The sample carries other DNA sequences with the same CDR3. The rearrangement links TRBV5-1 to TRBJ2-3; D uncertain. Trimming left V 0 bases short and J 4 bases short, with 3 bases between. Germline CDR1 SGHRS, CDR2 YFSETQ. The CDR3 extends over 12 amino acids. CDR3 bases: TGCGCCAGCAGCTTGGCGGCAGATACGCAGTATTTT. It codes for CASSLAADTQYF.

V is TRBV4-1 and J is TRBJ2-7; 8 bases map to TRBD2. Germline CDR1 MGHRA, CDR2 YSYEKL. This CDR3 contains 16 residues. Unmatched junction bases numbered 10, after V lost 2 bases and J lost 4 bases. CDR3 sequence: CASSQRTGTSTYEQYF. DNA for the CDR3: TGCGCCAGCAGCCAACGAACCGGGACTAGTACGTACGAGCAGTACTTC.

The V gene is TRBV28, the J gene TRBJ2-1; the D gene is possibly TRBD2 (6 bases). Germline-derived CDR1 and CDR2 are MDHEN and SYDVKM. Trimming took off 4 bases at V and 5 bases at J, with 15 bases between the two ends. This CDR3 has 15 amino acids. In DNA, the CDR3 is TGTGCCAGCAGTTGGGGCGCTAGCGTCGACAATGAGCAGTTCTTC. Encoded protein: CASSWGASVDNEQFF.